Below are 19 T cell receptor beta chains sequenced from a single sample in a study of neoadjuvant anti-PD-1 for oral cavity cancer (dated by TCRdb to the early 2020s). The time point label on this specimen signifies: after neoadjuvant nivolumab, at surgical resection. Library generation was performed with the immunoSEQ multiplex PCR assay. The source is immuneACCESS, and TCRdb retained only in-frame sequences with V and J called. Part of the clones is not carried over; for the studies checked, unresolved V genes explain less than half of this, and the remainder is unexplained. This sample is represented by 6,500 to 10,000 clones; roughly three quarters of them were singletons. The ten largest account for about 3% of the sample. Material: PBMCs, obtained after nivolumab (anti-PD-1) treatment. These receptors were collected from a person aged 40-85 years with oral cavity squamous cell carcinoma.

By share, this clone ranks as large. The gene calls are TRBV29-1 and TRBJ1-1; perhaps TRBD1 as D (6 bases). Looked up from germline, CDR1 is SQVTM and CDR2 is ANQGSEA. CDR3 length equals 13 residues. V was clipped by 7 bases and J by 4 bases, with 16 bases between them. The CDR3, as DNA: TGCAGCGCCAAGACAGGAGGGAGCACTGAAGCTTTCTTT. This codes for CSAKTGGSTEAFF.

The genes are TRBV5-4 and TRBJ1-4; a possible D gene is TRBD1 (6 bases). Germline CDR1 SGHNT, CDR2 YYREEE (reference sequence). CDR3 length: 14 amino acids. V gave up 0 bases and J gave up 8 bases, with 11 bases separating them. The CDR3 nucleotides read TGTGCCAGCAGCTTGGCAGGGGTCGGGGAAAAACTGTTTTTT. Protein: CASSLAGVGEKLFF.

This clone was seen a few times. The chain is built from TRBV7-7 and TRBJ2-2, with TRBD2 as a possible D gene (5 bases). The V gene's germline CDR1 is SSHAT and CDR2 FNYEAQ (reference sequence). The CDR3 contains 13 residues. V lost 1 base and J 6 bases, leaving 6 bases between the germline ends. CDR3 nucleotide sequence: TGTGCCAGCAGCTTAGATAGCGCCGGGGAGCTGTTTTTT. Protein product: CASSLDSAGELFF.

This clone was observed a few times. The chain couples TRBV27 to TRBJ1-6, with TRBD1 matching over 8 bases. This CDR3 is 16 amino acids long. Germline loops: CDR1 MNHEY, CDR2 SMNVEV (reference sequence). Trimming removed 4 bases from V and 9 bases from J; junction bases left unmatched: 11. The CDR3 is CASSWAGGVRGSPLHF. DNA of the CDR3: TGTGCCAGCAGTTGGGCAGGGGGCGTGAGGGGTTCACCCCTCCACTTT.

This clone was observed a handful of times. This chain uses TRBV2 with TRBJ1-5, with D possibly matching TRBD1 (5 bases). The CDR3 spans 13 residues. Between the trimmed V and J ends, which lost 3 bases and 4 bases, there was a span of 7 bases. Germline loops: CDR1 SNHLY, CDR2 FYNNEI. The CDR3 coding sequence is TGTGCCAGCAGTGAGGGGCGGAATCAGCCCCAGCATTTT. It codes for CASSEGRNQPQHF.

This chain connects TRBV7-9 to TRBJ1-5; 10 nucleotides agree with TRBD1. The J segment lost 5 bases and the V segment lost 4 bases, leaving 8 bases of the junction unmatched. This CDR3 spans 16 amino acids. Germline V gives CDR1 SEHNR, CDR2 FQNEAQ (reference sequence). The CDR3 sequence: CASSSSDRGIDQPQHF. CDR3 coding DNA: TGTGCCAGCAGCTCCTCGGACAGGGGGATAGATCAGCCCCAGCATTTT.

The CDR3 region is CARSLSFATKSTEAFF. CDR3 coding DNA: TGTGCCAGAAGCTTGTCTTTCGCCACCAAGTCCACTGAAGCTTTCTTT. The chain recombines TRBV5-3 with TRBJ1-1; D not certain. TRBV5-3 is marked as an open reading frame, function uncertain. This CDR3 contains 16 residues. V lost 1 base and J 4 bases, leaving 17 bases between the germline ends.

V and J are TRBV7-9 and TRBJ1-2; D might be TRBD1 (5 bases). Germline V gene lookup returns CDR1 SEHNR and CDR2 FQNEAQ (reference sequence). This CDR3 contains 13 residues. V lost 5 bases and J 6 bases, leaving 13 bases between the germline ends. Here the CDR3 reads CASSPRDYHGYTF. CDR3 DNA: TGTGCCAGCAGCCCACGGGACTACCATGGCTACACCTTC.

The rearrangement uses TRBV5-5 and TRBJ2-7; D is unclear. Deletions cut 3 bases from V and 6 bases from J, with 13 bases between. From germline, CDR1 is SGHKS and CDR2 YYEKEE (reference sequence). The CDR3 has 13 residues. The CDR3 sequence is CASSSSIVGEQYF. As DNA, the CDR3 is TGTGCCAGCAGCTCCTCCATAGTAGGCGAGCAGTACTTC.

The V and J genes are TRBV6-1 and TRBJ1-1; D uncertain. Per the germline V gene, CDR1 is MNHNS and CDR2 is SASEGT. This CDR3 is built from 11 residues. Deletions cut 4 bases from V and 5 bases from J, with 5 bases between. The CDR3 DNA sequence: TGTGCCAGCAGTGTCCAAACTGAAGCTTTCTTT. Its translation is CASSVQTEAFF.

The chain recombines TRBV6-5 with TRBJ2-7, with D possibly matching TRBD1 (5 bases). CDR3 length equals 15 residues. V dropped 0 bases and J dropped 2 bases, with 11 bases sitting between them. The germline V gene has CDR1 MNHEY and CDR2 SVGAGI. This CDR3 is CASSYSTRGTYEQYF. CDR3 DNA: TGTGCCAGCAGTTACTCTACAAGGGGTACCTACGAGCAGTACTTC.

This clone was picked up a small number of times. This chain uses TRBV25-1 with TRBJ2-2, with 9 bases aligning to TRBD1. The V and J ends lost 4 bases and 3 bases, in that order; junction bases with no gene match: 0. This CDR3 comprises 14 residues. CDR1 and CDR2 (germline): MGHDK, SYGVNS. DNA for the CDR3: TGTGCCAGCAGTGGGACAGGGGACACCGGGGAGCTGTTTTTT. It yields the protein CASSGTGDTGELFF. Supplemented by reference TRBV25-1 and TRBJ2-2, the full variable domain reads EADIYQTPRYLVIGTGKKITLECSQTMGHDKMYWYQQDPGMELHLIHYSYGVNSTEKGDLSSESTVSRIRTEHFPLTLESARPSHTSQYLCASSGTGDTGELFFGEGSRLTVL.

This clone was counted only a few times. The chain carries TRBV5-1 and TRBJ1-1; D gene ambiguous. CDR3 length: 13 residues. V lost 3 bases and J 1 base, leaving 7 bases between the germline ends. Germline V gene data show CDR1 as SGHRS and CDR2 as YFSETQ. The CDR3: CASSYTENTEAFF. CDR3 DNA sequence: TGCGCCAGCAGCTATACAGAGAACACTGAAGCTTTCTTT.

This clone turned up a few times. CDR3 DNA sequence: TGTGCCAGCAGCCAAGGACAGGGGGCCCTGAATTCACCCCTCCACTTT. It encodes CASSQGQGALNSPLHF. The chain joins TRBV7-6 to TRBJ1-6; the match to TRBD1 covers 11 bases. V lost 5 bases to trimming and J lost 7 bases; unmatched junction nucleotides: 7. Germline-derived CDR1 and CDR2 are SGHVS and FNYEAQ. This CDR3 has 16 amino acids.

This clone was picked up a small number of times. CDR3 DNA sequence: TGTGCCTGGTCGGGAGTGCCGATGAACACTGAAGCTTTCTTT. Amino acids: CAWSGVPMNTEAFF. The rearrangement links TRBV30 to TRBJ1-1; D is uncertain. The CDR3 extends over 14 amino acids. Germline CDR1 reads GTSNPN; CDR2 reads SVGIG (reference sequence). Trimming left V 5 bases short and J 0 bases short, with 13 bases between.

V usage is TRBV15 and J usage is TRBJ2-5; D may be TRBD2 (5 bases). CDR1 and CDR2 (germline): LNHNV, YYDKDF (reference sequence). Between the trimmed V and J ends, which lost 0 bases and 2 bases, there was a span of 7 bases. This CDR3 contains 14 residues. This CDR3 is CATSRDPGQETQYF. CDR3 nucleotide sequence: TGTGCCACCAGCAGAGATCCGGGGCAAGAGACCCAGTACTTC.

The V and J genes are TRBV6-1 and TRBJ1-2; D not resolved. Germline CDR1 reads MNHNS; CDR2 reads SASEGT. The V end lost 4 bases, the J end lost 5 bases, and 20 bases lay between the germline ends. The CDR3 contains 16 residues. CDR3 protein: CASSAGPITGLYGYTF. The CDR3 DNA follows: TGTGCCAGCAGTGCCGGACCTATAACGGGCCTATATGGCTACACCTTC.

This chain joins TRBV6-5 and TRBJ1-5, with 7 bases fitting TRBD1. J gave up 7 bases and V 5 bases, and 11 bases lay outside the gene matches. The CDR3 loop spans 15 amino acids. Per germline, CDR1 MNHEY and CDR2 SVGAGI. CDR3 residues: CASSPARTGGQPQHF. The DNA of the CDR3 is TGTGCCAGCAGTCCCGCTCGGACAGGTGGGCAGCCCCAGCATTTT.

The chain couples TRBV5-5 to TRBJ2-1; possibly TRBD1 or TRBD2 for D (5 bases each). V was cut by 6 bases and J by 4 bases, with 17 bases left in between. Germline V gives CDR1 SGHKS, CDR2 YYEKEE (reference sequence). The CDR3 extends over 15 amino acids. In DNA, the CDR3 is TGTGCCAGCACCAAATCGGGACGGACATACAATGAGCAGTTCTTC. Residues: CASTKSGRTYNEQFF.